One sample yielded the 15 T cell receptor beta chains listed below, sequenced in a study of T cell changes during pregnancy in multiple sclerosis. Data came from immunoSEQ multiplex PCR; TCRdb stores just in-frame clones and leaves some out. The table has around 65,000 clones, more than 90% seen once. The source material was peripheral blood, sampled in the first trimester of pregnancy. The source of these receptors is a female donor in good health, enrolled as a control in a pregnancy study.

The CDR3 here is CASRGQDYGELFF. CDR3 nucleotides: TGTGCCAGTAGGGGACAGGATTACGGGGAGCTGTTTTTT. The chain couples TRBV28 to TRBJ2-2; the match to TRBD1 covers 8 bases. With V trimmed by 9 bases and J by 7 bases, 7 bases remained unmatched. The length of the CDR3 is 13 residues. Germline CDR1 MDHEN, CDR2 SYDVKM.

The chain links TRBV7-9 to TRBJ2-5, with 10 bases fitting TRBD2. CDR1 SEHNR and CDR2 FQNEAQ come from the germline V gene (reference sequence). The CDR3 length is 17 residues. V trimming: 4 bases; J trimming: 4 bases; junction bases outside the gene matches: 12. Here the CDR3 reads CASSSPLLAGYGETQYF. The DNA for the CDR3 is TGTGCCAGCAGCTCCCCTCTACTAGCGGGGTACGGAGAGACCCAGTACTTC. Looking up the rest from reference TRBV7-9 and TRBJ2-5 gives the full variable domain: DTGVSQNPRHKITKRGQNVTFRCDPISEHNRLYWYRQTLGQGPEFLTYFQNEAQLEKSRLLSDRFSAERPKGSFSTLEIQRTEQGDSAMYLCASSSPLLAGYGETQYFGPGTRLLVL.

The CDR3 spells CASRPWGGALTQPQHF. The CDR3, as DNA: TGTGCCAGTAGACCATGGGGGGGGGCTTTAACTCAGCCCCAGCATTTT. V is TRBV19 and J is TRBJ1-5; perhaps TRBD1 as D (6 bases). Germline V gene lookup returns CDR1 LNHDA and CDR2 SQIVND (reference sequence). The germline V and J ends were trimmed by 6 bases and 6 bases, with 21 bases remaining between them. The CDR3 has 16 amino acids.

The rearrangement links TRBV15 to TRBJ1-2, with 7 bases fitting TRBD1. Germline CDR1 LNHNV, CDR2 YYDKDF (reference sequence). The ends lost 3 bases at V and 5 bases at J; junction bases unmatched: 6. The CDR3 is 14 amino acids. The CDR3 DNA follows: TGTGCCACCAGCAGTGACAGGGTTGGGTATGGCTACACCTTC. It codes for CATSSDRVGYGYTF.

The chain combines TRBV7-2 with TRBJ2-1, with 10 positions matching TRBD2. V trimming: 3 bases; J trimming: 5 bases; junction bases outside the gene matches: 4. CDR3 length: 15 residues. The germline CDR1 and CDR2 sequences are SGHTA and FQGNSA. CDR3 coding DNA: TGTGCCAGCAGCTTCGGACTAGCGGTACACAATGAGCAGTTCTTC. Translation: CASSFGLAVHNEQFF.

This clone was seen once. V usage is TRBV6-5 and J usage is TRBJ2-7; no clear D gene. V shed 6 bases and J shed 6 bases, with 15 bases lying between them. Germline-derived CDR1 and CDR2 are MNHEY and SVGAGI. The CDR3 covers 13 residues. The CDR3 coding sequence is TGTGCCAGCAGCTCGCCTACAGCTCCCGAGCAGTACTTC. This gives the protein CASSSPTAPEQYF.

This chain links TRBV6-5 with TRBJ1-6; 7 positions match TRBD1. The germline V gene encodes CDR1 MNHEY and CDR2 SVGAGI. Trimming at V came to 6 bases and at J to 9 bases, leaving 8 bases not matched to a gene. The CDR3 is 14 amino acids. The CDR3 DNA reads as TGTGCCAGCAGCAGACAGGGAAAGGCTTCACCCCTCCACTTT. It translates to CASSRQGKASPLHF.

The V and J genes are TRBV7-2 and TRBJ1-4, with TRBD1 identical over 7 bases. Germline V lookup: CDR1 SGHTA, CDR2 FQGNSA. The CDR3 is 15 amino acids. V lost 1 base to trimming and J lost 4 bases; unmatched junction nucleotides: 3. The CDR3 loop is CASSLGGQLNEKLFF. CDR3 DNA: TGTGCCAGCAGCTTAGGGGGACAGCTTAATGAAAAACTGTTTTTT.

The count of this clone is one. The V gene is TRBV9, the J gene TRBJ2-1, with D unresolved. The CDR3 runs 16 residues. In germline, CDR1 is SGDLS, CDR2 YYNGEE. V was clipped by 0 bases and J by 1 base, with 11 bases between them. The CDR3 sequence is CASSVGGHNSYNEQFF. In nucleotides, the CDR3 is TGTGCCAGCAGCGTAGGAGGCCATAATTCCTACAATGAGCAGTTCTTC.

The genes are TRBV27 and TRBJ2-5, with D tentatively TRBD2 (6 bases). The V and J ends lost 1 base and 5 bases respectively, with 17 bases between them. The V gene's germline CDR1 is MNHEY and CDR2 SMNVEV (reference sequence). This CDR3 spans 16 amino acids. The CDR3 bases are TGTGCCAGCAGTTTATATCCAGGTGGGACTTTGGAGACCCAGTACTTC. Its protein product is CASSLYPGGTLETQYF.

This clone was recorded only once. The chain has TRBV29-1 and TRBJ2-7, with 9 nucleotides matching TRBD2. This CDR3 is built from 12 residues. The germline V gene encodes CDR1 SQVTM and CDR2 ANQGSEA. J was trimmed by 3 bases and V by 6 bases; bases with no gene match: 3. The CDR3 loop reads CSVGLANYEQYF. The CDR3 region has the DNA TGCAGCGTCGGACTAGCGAACTACGAGCAGTACTTC.

This clone was observed a single time. This rearrangement joins TRBV19 to TRBJ1-1; no reliable D call. The CDR3 covers 14 residues. V was cut by 4 bases and J by 0 bases, with 9 bases left in between. CDR1 is LNHDA, CDR2 SQIVND, per germline (reference sequence). CDR3 amino acids: CASSTYAMNTEAFF. In DNA, the CDR3 is TGTGCCAGTAGTACTTACGCGATGAACACTGAAGCTTTCTTT.

This chain links TRBV6-1 with TRBJ2-5; 8 bases match TRBD1. Germline trimming cut 4 bases from V and 2 bases from J; bases unmatched to any gene: 3. The CDR3 has 14 residues. Per germline, CDR1 MNHNS and CDR2 SASEGT. The CDR3 DNA follows: TGTGCCAGCAGTGGGGGGACAGGACAAGAGACCCAGTACTTC. Protein sequence: CASSGGTGQETQYF.

The V and J genes are TRBV27 and TRBJ2-7; a possible D gene is TRBD2 (6 bases). Germline CDR1 is MNHEY and CDR2 is SMNVEV (reference sequence). Trimming took off 1 base at V and 6 bases at J, with 19 bases between the two ends. The CDR3 consists of 16 residues. Here the CDR3 reads CASSLYGTPPGGEQYF. The CDR3 DNA reads TGTGCCAGCAGTTTATACGGGACTCCTCCCGGGGGCGAGCAGTACTTC.

V usage is TRBV6-6 and J usage is TRBJ2-1, with D possibly being TRBD1 (6 bases). Trimming stripped 6 bases from V and 1 base from J, with 16 bases between. The CDR3 spans 16 residues. In germline, CDR1 is MNHNY, CDR2 SVGAGI (reference sequence). In DNA, the CDR3 is TGTGCCAGCAGCTTCCGAGCAGGGGAGTCCTACAATGAGCAGTTCTTC. Translation: CASSFRAGESYNEQFF.